The rows below give T cell receptor beta chains drawn from one sample of a study of OX40 agonist ivuxolimab in advanced cancers. Libraries were prepared by immunoSEQ multiplex PCR; TCRdb keeps only in-frame clonotypes and omits some of them. The sample has about 45,000 clones, 84% seen once; the top ten hold 2.6%. This sample comprised CD4+ or CD8+ T cells sorted from blood, obtained in a trial of the OX40 agonist ivuxolimab. The receptors stem from an adult with an advanced solid tumor such as melanoma, head and neck, liver or kidney cancer. The CDR3 runs from the conserved cysteine through the conserved F or W. The D gene is left open where the match is weak. Clone size appears in some rows only: once, few, many, or a class for an expanded clone.

V gene,D gene,J gene,clone size,CDR3 DNA,CDR3 protein
TRBV10-1,TRBD1,TRBJ1-1,-,TGCGCCAGCAGTTGGACAGGGGGAACTGAAGCTTTCTTT,CASSWTGGTEAFF
TRBV7-2,TRBD2,TRBJ2-7,-,TGTGCCAGCAGCTTACCTGGCGGGACTAGCGGCGAGCAGTACTTC,CASSLPGGTSGEQYF
TRBV7-8,-,TRBJ2-6,once,TGTGCCAGCAGCTTAGGTGGGAATGGGGCCAACGTCCTGACTTTC,CASSLGGNGANVLTF
TRBV27,-,TRBJ2-1,once,TGTGCCAGCAGTTTTTTGGGGGGCTCCTACAATGAGCAGTTCTTC,CASSFLGGSYNEQFF
TRBV18,-,TRBJ1-1,few,TGTGCCAGCTCACCGGACGGACCAATTGAAGCTTTCTTT,CASSPDGPIEAFF
TRBV19,TRBD1,TRBJ2-7,-,TGTGCCAGTAGTGACAGGGGTTACGAGCAGTACTTC,CASSDRGYEQYF
TRBV18,TRBD1,TRBJ1-2,-,TGTGCCAGCTCACCGGGGACAGACTATGGCTACACCTTC,CASSPGTDYGYTF
TRBV6-6,-,TRBJ2-1,-,TGTGCCAGCAGCCTGGACTCATACAATGAGCAGTTCTTC,CASSLDSYNEQFF
TRBV18,-,TRBJ1-1,once,TGTGCCAGCTCGAAGGGGAGGGGGGGCACTGAAGCTTTCTTT,CASSKGRGGTEAFF
TRBV7-9,TRBD1,TRBJ1-4,-,TGTGCCAGCAGCTTAGCGCGGACAGGGGGCCGAGAAAAACTGTTTTTT,CASSLARTGGREKLFF
TRBV7-9,-,TRBJ2-1,-,TGTGCCAGCAGCTTAGCAGACCGGAATGAGCAGTTCTTC,CASSLADRNEQFF